Below, 14 T cell receptor beta chains from the same sample are listed, as sequenced in a study of blood T cell repertoires in COVID-19. Data came from immunoSEQ multiplex PCR; TCRdb stores just in-frame clones and leaves some out. The data contain some 49,000 clones, about 86% of them singletons. The material sequenced was peripheral blood. These receptors were obtained from a woman older than 75 with COVID-19, enrolled during active disease.

The J gene is TRBJ1-1, the V gene TRBV5-1, with D hard to call. The V end lost 4 bases, the J end lost 1 base, and 11 bases lay between the germline ends. The CDR3 totals 14 residues. Germline V gene sequence: CDR1 SGHRS, CDR2 YFSETQ. CDR3 sequence reads: CASSPSRGNTEAFF. CDR3 DNA sequence: TGCGCCAGCAGCCCCTCGCGGGGGAACACTGAAGCTTTCTTT.

This clone was found once. The J gene is TRBJ2-1, the V gene TRBV9; TRBD1 is a possible D gene (6 bases). V gave up 0 bases and J gave up 6 bases, with 13 bases separating them. Germline lookup yields CDR1 SGDLS and CDR2 YYNGEE. The CDR3 loop spans 15 amino acids. This CDR3 reads CASSVGYRVTNEQFF. As DNA, the CDR3 is TGTGCCAGCAGCGTAGGGTACAGGGTTACCAATGAGCAGTTCTTC.

Of note for this clone: The germline gene is not matched at one end of the junction; a read error may be the cause. The CDR3 region is CASSQEAGQEVF. CDR3 DNA sequence: TGTGCCAGCAGCCAAGAGGCGGGACAGGAGGTTTTT. The V and J genes are TRBV3-1 (or the pseudogene TRBV3-2) and TRBJ1-4; 8 bases align to TRBD1. Germline CDR1 is LGHDT and CDR2 is YNNKEL (reference sequence). This CDR3 is 12 amino acids long.

A single count supports this clone. This chain links TRBV7-9 with TRBJ1-2, with D hard to call. This CDR3 contains 11 residues. V lost 7 bases to trimming and J lost 5 bases, with 8 bases between them. Germline CDR1 is SEHNR and CDR2 is FQNEAQ (reference sequence). The DNA of the CDR3 is TGTGCCAGCAATAACCTATATGGCTACACCTTC. It codes for CASNNLYGYTF.

The chain is built from TRBV24-1 and TRBJ2-6; 12 positions agree with TRBD1. Losses at the gene ends were 3 bases for V and 0 bases for J; bases not matched to a gene: 8. CDR3 size: 20 residues. Germline lookup yields CDR1 KGHDR and CDR2 SFDVKD. CDR3: CATSDPTGTGGVSGANVLTF. For the CDR3, the DNA is TGTGCCACCAGTGATCCCACCGGGACAGGGGGCGTCTCTGGGGCCAACGTCCTGACTTTC.

There are a few counts of this clone. The chain is built from TRBV4-1 and TRBJ2-5; 7 positions match TRBD2. The germline V gene encodes CDR1 MGHRA and CDR2 YSYEKL. The CDR3 has 16 residues. With V trimmed by 2 bases and J by 2 bases, 8 bases remained unmatched. The CDR3 DNA is TGCGCCAGCAGCCAACAAACCGCTAGCGGACAAGAGACCCAGTACTTC. Its translation is CASSQQTASGQETQYF.

The chain has TRBV4-1 and TRBJ1-3; D remains ambiguous. Deletions cut 3 bases from V and 7 bases from J, with 4 bases between. This CDR3 region has 11 residues. Germline V CDR1 and CDR2: MGHRA, YSYEKL. Here the CDR3 DNA reads TGCGCCAGCAGCCATCGGAACACCATATATTTT. Its protein product is CASSHRNTIYF.

J is TRBJ2-1 and V is TRBV20-1; TRBD2 is a possible D gene (5 bases). This CDR3 comprises 10 residues. Germline V gives CDR1 DFQATT, CDR2 SNEGSKA (reference sequence). V lost 6 bases and J lost 9, with 9 bases in between. The CDR3 is CSAQGLEQFF. CDR3 nucleotides: TGCAGTGCCCAAGGACTTGAGCAGTTCTTC.

The chain combines TRBV6-1 with TRBJ1-5; no clear D gene. The CDR3 covers 14 residues. CDR1 and CDR2 (germline): MNHNS, SASEGT. V gave up 0 bases and J gave up 7 bases, with 10 bases separating them. Here the CDR3 DNA reads TGTGCCAGCAGTGAAGCGTCGGGGAGGCAGCCCCAGCATTTT. Its protein is CASSEASGRQPQHF.

The chain joins TRBV12-3 or TRBV12-4 to TRBJ1-1; maybe TRBD1 (6 bases). V dropped 5 bases and J dropped 5 bases, with 9 bases sitting between them. This CDR3 region has 12 residues. This CDR3 reads CASSTQGTEAFF. The CDR3 bases are TGTGCCAGCAGTACCCAGGGGACTGAAGCTTTCTTT.

CDR3 sequence reads: CASSNRGLAGEQYF. Written as DNA, the CDR3 is TGTGCCAGTAGCAACCGGGGACTAGCGGGAGAGCAGTACTTC. The gene calls are TRBV19 and TRBJ2-7; TRBD2 matches at 13 bases. The CDR3 sequence is 14 residues long. J gave up 7 bases and V 6 bases, and 6 bases lay outside the gene matches. Germline lookup yields CDR1 LNHDA and CDR2 SQIVND (reference sequence).

The chain recombines TRBV28 with TRBJ2-3, with 10 bases matching TRBD1. The junction had 7 bases not matched to a gene; V was cut back by 6 bases and J by 4 bases. The CDR3 extends over 15 amino acids. The V gene's germline CDR1 is MDHEN and CDR2 SYDVKM. CDR3 sequence reads: CASSRQGARSDTQYF. DNA for the CDR3: TGTGCCAGCAGCCGACAGGGGGCTAGGTCAGATACGCAGTATTTT.

The chain carries TRBV28 and TRBJ2-1, with 8 positions matching TRBD1. CDR3 length equals 17 residues. V trimming: 4 bases; J trimming: 6 bases; junction bases outside the gene matches: 14. Looked up from germline, CDR1 is MDHEN and CDR2 is SYDVKM. CDR3 in amino acids: CASSYPWTGKFGNEQFF. CDR3 bases: TGTGCCAGCAGTTACCCCTGGACAGGGAAGTTCGGCAATGAGCAGTTCTTC.

The CDR3, as DNA: TGTGCCAGCAGTGACCATCTCGGCGGGGCTTTCTTT. As protein: CASSDHLGGAFF. V usage is TRBV2 and J usage is TRBJ1-1; unclear D gene. The CDR3 length is 12 residues. Trimming cost V 3 bases and J 11 bases, with 13 bases left between them. Germline V gene data show CDR1 as SNHLY and CDR2 as FYNNEI. Full variable domain (rest looked up from reference TRBV2 and TRBJ1-1): EPEVTQTPSHQVTQMGQEVILRCVPISNHLYFYWYRQILGQKVEFLVSFYNNEISEKSEIFDDQFSVERPDGSNFTLKIRSTKLEDSAMYFCASSDHLGGAFFGQGTRLTVV.